Reported below is one TCR beta chain. Antigen specificity is unknown. The data stem from a study of vaccination and CD4 T cells after COVID-19. The length of the CDR3 is 20 residues. V was trimmed by 2 bases and J by 0 bases, leaving 23 bases between them. The germline V gene has CDR1 MNHEY and CDR2 SMNVEV (reference sequence). Treatment reported: roughly nine-day PBMC culture with coronavirus spike peptide pools or control peptides (ViraFEST assay). Oncomine TCR Beta short-read sequencing was applied to DNA from cultured CD4+ T cells. MiXCR, applied by TCRdb to the PCR reads, yields one record per CDR3 protein. The sample shows more than 15,000 distinct CDR3 sequences, roughly 51% of them seen only once.

This TCR was recovered from a human donor with COVID-19. This chain joins TRBV27 and TRBJ1-5; D might be TRBD1 (6 bases). The specimen was cultured CD4+ T cells from blood, collected after SARS-CoV-2 vaccination. As DNA, the CDR3 is TGTGCCAGCAGTTTAAAGGGTGGCCAGGGAGGGGGATTTAGCAATCAGCCCCAGCATTTT. The encoded protein is CASSLKGGQGGGFSNQPQHF.